In this sample, the clone carrying this TCR beta chain turned up many times. What it binds is not known. Every diagnosis used clinical symptoms, serum thyroxine and TRAb, thyroid ultrasound and orbital computed tomography. In germline, CDR1 is MNHNY, CDR2 SVGAGI (reference sequence). The V and J ends lost 2 bases and 2 bases, in that order; junction bases with no gene match: 6. The CDR3 totals 17 residues. The data are from a study of T cells in Graves' hyperthyroidism and ophthalmopathy. Regarding the study as a whole: Blood also showed most of the thyroid clonotypes that were expanded above 0.001.

Amplified TCR beta CDR3 regions derived from RNA transcripts. During a first-round RT-PCR of the TCR CDR3, the HTBI primer set was used. MiXCR, run by TCRdb on the multiplex PCR reads, gives a single entry per CDR3 protein. In the table there are 200,000 to 250,000 distinct CDR3 sequences, about a sixth of which are singletons. This chain joins TRBV6-6 and TRBJ2-7, with 13 bases fitting TRBD2. This clonotype was obtained from a woman aged 50 to 60 with Graves' hyperthyroidism. Input material: blood. The CDR3 sequence: CASSYGTSGILTYEQYF. CDR3 in DNA: TGTGCCAGCAGTTACGGGACTAGCGGGATTCTGACCTACGAGCAGTACTTC.